These 30 T cell receptor beta chains share one sample of origin, sequenced in a study of T-cell reconstitution after alpha-beta-depleted transplantation in children. Preparation of the TCRbeta library involved a method that used unique molecular identifiers. TCRdb redid the calling of the PCR reads with MiXCR, one entry per CDR3 protein. The data hold about 600,000 distinct CDR3 sequences, with roughly 24% observed a single time. Material: PBMCs, mostly from graft donor cells, obtained 360 days after TCRalphabeta/CD19-depleted stem cell transplant. Receptor source: a boy under two years old who had a stem cell transplant for acute myeloid leukemia, so the T cells may come from the graft donor.

This clonotype has a count of ten or more. The J gene is TRBJ1-1, the V gene TRBV30, with no clear D. The germline CDR1 and CDR2 sequences are GTSNPN and SVGIG (reference sequence). The CDR3 runs to 11 residues. Trimming left V 4 bases short and J 6 bases short, with 9 bases between. CDR3 coding DNA: TGTGCCTGGAAAGGGATCGCTGAAGCTTTCTTT. It translates to CAWKGIAEAFF.

In its sample, this clonotype was seen a few times. The chain joins TRBV28 to TRBJ2-5; 7 bases are a match to TRBD1. The CDR3 has 15 amino acids. V shed 6 bases, J shed 5 bases, and the junction held 12 bases outside the gene matches. Per germline, CDR1 MDHEN and CDR2 SYDVKM. This CDR3 reads CASSMTGWDRETQYF. The CDR3 DNA reads as TGTGCCAGCAGCATGACAGGGTGGGACCGGGAGACCCAGTACTTC.

This clonotype was seen a few times. The J gene is TRBJ2-5, the V gene TRBV7-2; a possible D gene is TRBD2 (5 bases). Germline loops: CDR1 SGHTA, CDR2 FQGNSA. This CDR3 spans 16 amino acids. V was trimmed by 1 base and J by 4 bases, leaving 16 bases between them. This CDR3 is CASSLGSLGVGETQYF. CDR3 bases: TGTGCCAGCAGCTTAGGGTCTTTGGGAGTTGGAGAGACCCAGTACTTC.

This chain joins TRBV28 and TRBJ1-1, with a possible D match to TRBD1 (5 bases). Germline V lookup: CDR1 MDHEN, CDR2 SYDVKM. Between the trimmed V and J ends, which lost 6 bases and 4 bases, there was a span of 18 bases. The CDR3 has 15 amino acids. The CDR3 DNA reads as TGTGCCAGCAGGCCTTCAAGGGGCGCCGGCACTGAAGCTTTCTTT. Amino acid sequence: CASRPSRGAGTEAFF.

In this sample, this clonotype turned up many times. The chain joins TRBV6-1 to TRBJ1-1, with TRBD1 identical over 8 bases. Germline V gene sequence: CDR1 MNHNS, CDR2 SASEGT. The CDR3 covers 14 residues. J gave up 6 bases and V 5 bases, and 8 bases lay outside the gene matches. This CDR3 reads CASSPTGDEPEAFF. The CDR3 bases are TGTGCCAGCAGTCCGACAGGGGACGAACCTGAAGCTTTCTTT.

The V gene is TRBV6-2 or TRBV6-3, the J gene TRBJ1-1; D not resolved. This CDR3 spans 16 amino acids. V lost 6 bases to trimming and J lost 1 base, with 18 bases between them. Germline assignment: CDR1 MNHEY and CDR2 SVGEGT. This chain's CDR3 is CASRDNFWRPNTEAFF. CDR3 DNA sequence: TGTGCCAGCAGAGACAATTTCTGGCGACCGAACACTGAAGCTTTCTTT.

Ten or more counts support this clonotype. V is TRBV25-1 and J is TRBJ2-5, with TRBD1 matching over 7 bases. Germline V gene sequence: CDR1 MGHDK, CDR2 SYGVNS. The length of the CDR3 is 13 residues. V lost 3 bases, J lost 2 bases, and 0 bases stayed unmatched. The CDR3 sequence: CASSDRGQETQYF. The CDR3 DNA is TGTGCCAGCAGTGACAGGGGGCAAGAGACCCAGTACTTC.

V is TRBV7-8 and J is TRBJ2-5; weak D call: TRBD1 (5 bases). Germline CDR1 reads SGHVS; CDR2 reads FQNEAQ. The CDR3 covers 14 residues. The V gene lost 10 bases and the J gene lost 2 bases, with 17 bases spanning the gap. DNA for the CDR3: TGTGCCATCGGCCCCGGGCCAGGGCAAGAGACCCAGTACTTC. Its protein is CAIGPGPGQETQYF. The whole variable domain, remainder taken from reference TRBV7-8 and TRBJ2-5, is GAGVSQSPRYKVAKRGQDVALRCDPISGHVSLFWYQQALGQGPEFLTYFQNEAQLDKSGLPSDRFFAERPEGSVSTLKIQRTQQEDSAVYLCAIGPGPGQETQYFGPGTRLLVL.

This clonotype was counted between two and nine times. The chain joins TRBV7-8 to TRBJ2-1, with a weak D call TRBD1 (6 bases). CDR3 length: 14 amino acids. Per germline, CDR1 SGHVS and CDR2 FQNEAQ. Trimming took 5 bases from V and 9 from J, leaving 17 bases between them. The CDR3 sequence is CASSLNPTGIEQFF. CDR3 in DNA: TGTGCCAGCAGCCTCAACCCGACAGGCATTGAGCAGTTCTTC.

This clonotype has just a few counts. The J gene is TRBJ2-7, the V gene TRBV5-1; the D gene is possibly TRBD1 (6 bases). Germline V lookup: CDR1 SGHRS, CDR2 YFSETQ. V was clipped by 2 bases and J by 5 bases, with 11 bases between them. There are 13 residues in the CDR3. The CDR3, as DNA: TGCGCCAGCAGCTTTGCCCAGGGGAACGAGCAGTACGTC. This gives the protein CASSFAQGNEQYV.

There are a few counts of this clonotype. This chain uses TRBV20-1 with TRBJ2-1; D is unresolved. Germline CDR1 is DFQATT and CDR2 is SNEGSKA (reference sequence). Trimming took 1 base from V and 2 from J, leaving 9 bases between them. The CDR3 runs 14 residues. CDR3 region: CSARGGFTYNEQFF. Written as DNA, the CDR3 is TGCAGTGCTAGAGGGGGTTTTACCTACAATGAGCAGTTCTTC.

Ten or more counts support this clonotype. V gene TRBV12-3 or TRBV12-4 combines with J gene TRBJ2-1; 9 bases map to TRBD2. The J segment lost 8 bases and the V segment lost 7 bases, leaving 15 bases of the junction unmatched. The CDR3 runs to 16 residues. The CDR3 here is CASTLHPASGDDEQFF. The DNA for the CDR3 is TGTGCCAGCACCCTTCACCCGGCTAGCGGGGATGATGAGCAGTTCTTC.

The table lists this clonotype with a few counts. This chain uses TRBV7-2 with TRBJ2-7; D not resolved. Trimming stripped 5 bases from V and 3 bases from J, with 11 bases between. The CDR3 runs 13 residues. The V gene's germline CDR1 is SGHTA and CDR2 FQGNSA. DNA for the CDR3: TGTGCCAGCAGCGTGGGAAGCCGCTACGAGCAGTACTTC. Protein sequence: CASSVGSRYEQYF.

This clonotype has ten or more counts. The V and J genes are TRBV28 and TRBJ2-1; maybe TRBD1 (5 bases). The germline V gene has CDR1 MDHEN and CDR2 SYDVKM. This CDR3 comprises 14 residues. V dropped 8 bases and J dropped 8 bases, with 19 bases sitting between them. CDR3 residues: CASGAREGVDEQFF. CDR3 DNA: TGTGCCAGCGGAGCCAGGGAAGGAGTCGATGAGCAGTTCTTC. Drawing the rest from reference TRBV28 and TRBJ2-1, the complete variable domain is DVKVTQSSRYLVKRTGEKVFLECVQDMDHENMFWYRQDPGLGLRLIYFSYDVKMKEKGDIPEGYSVSREKKERFSLILESASTNQTSMYLCASGAREGVDEQFFGPGTRLTVL.

This clonotype came up many times. The rearrangement joins TRBV18 to TRBJ2-5; no clear D gene. The CDR3 totals 14 residues. The V and J ends lost 2 bases and 4 bases respectively, with 11 bases between them. CDR1 KGHSH and CDR2 LQKENI come from the germline V gene. The CDR3 coding sequence is TGTGCCAGCTCACCAAATTCCAGCACAGAGACCCAGTACTTC. Translation: CASSPNSSTETQYF.

This clonotype has at least ten counts. V usage is TRBV11-2 and J usage is TRBJ2-4; D is ambiguous. V shed 6 bases and J shed 7 bases, with 7 bases lying between them. The CDR3 length is 11 residues. Germline assignment: CDR1 SGHAT and CDR2 FQNNGV. In DNA form, the CDR3 reads TGTGCCAGCAGTACTATGAACATTCAGTACTTC. This translates into CASSTMNIQYF.

This clonotype showed up many times. This chain joins TRBV11-2 and TRBJ2-1, with D unclear. The germline V gene encodes CDR1 SGHAT and CDR2 FQNNGV. The CDR3 is 15 amino acids. V was pared by 2 bases and J by 0 bases, with 8 bases between. The CDR3: CASSLRVPSYNEQFF. The CDR3 DNA sequence: TGTGCCAGCAGCTTACGGGTACCCTCCTACAATGAGCAGTTCTTC.

This clonotype has a handful of counts. In nucleotides, the CDR3 is TGTGCCAGCACTAGAGGGGGTCCGGGAAACACCATATATTTT. Protein sequence: CASTRGGPGNTIYF. This chain links TRBV12-3 or TRBV12-4 with TRBJ1-3; weak D call: TRBD1 (6 bases). V was cut by 7 bases and J by 4 bases, with 14 bases left in between. The CDR3 is 14 amino acids.

This clonotype has only a few counts. The rearrangement uses TRBV20-1 and TRBJ1-2; no definite D call. This CDR3 contains 11 residues. With 4 bases removed from V and 3 bases from J, the gap between germline ends came to 6 bases. Germline V gene lookup returns CDR1 DFQATT and CDR2 SNEGSKA (reference sequence). The CDR3 loop reads CSAIGDYGYTF. The DNA of the CDR3 is TGCAGTGCTATCGGAGACTATGGCTACACCTTC.

This clonotype was counted only a few times. The chain is built from TRBV20-1 and TRBJ2-5; tentatively, D is TRBD2 (5 bases). V was clipped by 3 bases and J by 5 bases, with 13 bases between them. CDR1 and CDR2 from the germline V gene are DFQATT and SNEGSKA (reference sequence). The CDR3 covers 13 residues. This chain's CDR3 is CSASGLPEETQYF. The CDR3 bases are TGCAGTGCTAGTGGACTCCCGGAGGAGACCCAGTACTTC.

This clonotype was seen only a few times. This sequence joins TRBV7-2 and TRBJ1-2; maybe TRBD1 (6 bases). Trimming shortened V by 5 bases and J by 4 bases, and 23 bases separated the two germline ends. The CDR3 loop spans 17 amino acids. Germline V gives CDR1 SGHTA, CDR2 FQGNSA. CDR3 region: CASSLGIPQGRGYGYTF. CDR3 nucleotides: TGTGCCAGCAGCCTAGGGATCCCTCAGGGGAGAGGCTATGGCTACACCTTC.

This chain uses TRBV11-1 with TRBJ2-1; a possible D gene is TRBD1 (6 bases). The germline CDR1 and CDR2 sequences are SGHAT and FQDESV (reference sequence). CDR3 length equals 14 residues. V was clipped by 3 bases and J by 6 bases, with 12 bases between them. CDR3 sequence (DNA): TGTGCCAGCAGCTTTCTTGGACAGTCCAATGAGCAGTTCTTC. Translating it yields CASSFLGQSNEQFF.

This clonotype was recorded many times. The rearrangement links TRBV20-1 to TRBJ2-6; 8 bases match TRBD2. J lost 2 bases, V lost 4 bases, and 1 base had no gene match. The CDR3 contains 14 residues. Germline V CDR1 and CDR2: DFQATT, SNEGSKA (reference sequence). The CDR3 bases are TGCAGTGCTAACGGGGGGGCTGGGGCCAACGTCCTGACTTTC. Its translation is CSANGGAGANVLTF.

The chain combines TRBV6-2 or TRBV6-3 with TRBJ2-3; the match to TRBD2 covers 9 bases. V gave up 2 bases and J gave up 5 bases; unmatched junction bases: 17. Germline lookup yields CDR1 MNHEY and CDR2 SVGEGT. The CDR3 runs to 19 residues. This CDR3 reads CASSYILGSGGPEGDTQYF. Written as DNA, the CDR3 is TGTGCCAGCAGTTACATCTTGGGTAGCGGGGGCCCCGAGGGAGATACGCAGTATTTT.

This clonotype was seen repeatedly, ten times or more. The chain links TRBV9 to TRBJ2-1; D may match TRBD1 or TRBD2 (5 bases each). V gave up 5 bases and J gave up 7 bases, with 13 bases separating them. The CDR3 has 13 residues. Germline-derived CDR1 and CDR2 are SGDLS and YYNGEE. Here the CDR3 DNA reads TGTGCCAGCAGTGGGGGTGCTGGGAATGAGCAGTTCTTC. Protein product: CASSGGAGNEQFF.

This clonotype was counted only a few times. The V call is TRBV20-1, the J call TRBJ2-5, with D perhaps assigned TRBD1 or TRBD2 (6 bases each). V lost 0 bases and J 6 bases, leaving 23 bases between the germline ends. The CDR3 is 17 amino acids. Germline assignment: CDR1 DFQATT and CDR2 SNEGSKA (reference sequence). CDR3 residues: CSARDLNGGGNGKTQYF. The DNA of the CDR3 is TGCAGTGCTAGAGATCTCAACGGAGGGGGGAATGGGAAGACCCAGTACTTC.

V and J are TRBV7-2 and TRBJ2-4; 9 bases match TRBD2. Germline V gives CDR1 SGHTA, CDR2 FQGNSA. The CDR3 length is 17 residues. V dropped 1 base and J dropped 0; count of bases not matched to a gene: 4. The CDR3 nucleotides read TGTGCCAGCAGCTTAGTGTCTAGCGGGGTAGCCAAAAACATTCAGTACTTC. It is translated as CASSLVSSGVAKNIQYF. Full variable domain (remainder filled in from reference TRBV7-2 and TRBJ2-4): GAGVSQSPSNKVTEKGKDVELRCDPISGHTALYWYRQSLGQGLEFLIYFQGNSAPDKSGLPSDRFSAERTGGSVSTLTIQRTQQEDSAVYLCASSLVSSGVAKNIQYFGAGTRLSVL.

This clonotype was detected only a few times. The chain recombines TRBV6-1 with TRBJ2-7; the match to TRBD1 covers 8 bases. V trimming: 7 bases; J trimming: 1 base; junction bases outside the gene matches: 9. This CDR3 comprises 15 residues. Germline V gene lookup returns CDR1 MNHNS and CDR2 SASEGT. The CDR3 DNA reads TGTGCCAGCAACCCGGAGGGACAGGCTTCCTACGAGCAGTACTTC. Amino acid sequence: CASNPEGQASYEQYF.

V is TRBV27 and J is TRBJ1-4, with TRBD1 identical over 7 bases. Per germline, CDR1 MNHEY and CDR2 SMNVEV (reference sequence). The CDR3 is made up of 15 amino acids. With 4 bases clipped from V and 8 bases from J, the junction kept 10 bases outside the gene matches. The CDR3 loop is CASSSQGDGYEKLFF. The CDR3 nucleotides read TGTGCCAGCAGTTCGCAGGGGGACGGTTACGAAAAACTGTTTTTT.

This clonotype has just one count. The rearrangement links TRBV4-1 to TRBJ1-2; tentatively, D is TRBD1 (6 bases). The germline V gene has CDR1 MGHRA and CDR2 YSYEKL. The CDR3 runs 14 residues. Trimming removed 3 bases at V and 2 bases at J, with 10 bases between. As DNA, the CDR3 is TGCGCCAGCAGCCATACTACAGGGAACTATGGCTACACCTTC. Translated: CASSHTTGNYGYTF.